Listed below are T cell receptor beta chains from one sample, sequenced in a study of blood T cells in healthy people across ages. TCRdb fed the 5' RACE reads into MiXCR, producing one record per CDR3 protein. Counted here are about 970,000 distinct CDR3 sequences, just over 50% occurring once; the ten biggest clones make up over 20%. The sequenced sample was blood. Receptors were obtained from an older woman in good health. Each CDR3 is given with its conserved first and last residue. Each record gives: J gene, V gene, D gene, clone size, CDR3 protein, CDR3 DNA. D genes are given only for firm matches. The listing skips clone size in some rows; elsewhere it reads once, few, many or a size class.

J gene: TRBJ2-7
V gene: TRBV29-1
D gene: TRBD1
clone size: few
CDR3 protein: CSAVYGQGVDYEQYF
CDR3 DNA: TGCAGCGCCGTCTACGGACAGGGAGTAGACTACGAGCAGTACTTC

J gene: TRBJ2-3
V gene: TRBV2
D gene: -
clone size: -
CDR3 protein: CASSDGRGADTQYF
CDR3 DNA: TGTGCCAGCAGTGACGGAAGGGGGGCAGATACGCAGTATTTT

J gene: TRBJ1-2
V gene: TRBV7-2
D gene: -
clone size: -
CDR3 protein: CASSPGHLNYGYTF
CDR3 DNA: TGTGCCAGCAGCCCGGGACACCTTAACTATGGCTACACCTTC

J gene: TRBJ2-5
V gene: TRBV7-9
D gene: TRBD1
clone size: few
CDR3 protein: CASSPGQGAFQETQYF
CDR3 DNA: TGTGCCAGCAGCCCCGGACAGGGCGCTTTCCAAGAGACCCAGTACTTC

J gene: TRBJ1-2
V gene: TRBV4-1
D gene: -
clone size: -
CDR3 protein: CASSQDVASDSTNYGYTF
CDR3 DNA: TGCGCCAGCAGCCAAGACGTTGCCAGTGACAGCACTAACTATGGCTACACCTTC

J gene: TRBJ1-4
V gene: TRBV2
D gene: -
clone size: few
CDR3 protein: CASTRSVGNEKLFF
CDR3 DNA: TGTGCCAGCACGCGGTCCGTCGGTAATGAAAAACTGTTTTTT

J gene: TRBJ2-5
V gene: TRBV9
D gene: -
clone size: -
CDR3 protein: CASSGGRSAVTETQYF
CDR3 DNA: TGTGCCAGCAGCGGGGGGAGGTCGGCAGTGACGGAGACCCAGTACTTC

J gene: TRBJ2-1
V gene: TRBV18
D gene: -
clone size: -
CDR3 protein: CASSPEIVNEQFF
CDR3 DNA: TGTGCCAGCTCACCAGAAATAGTTAATGAGCAGTTCTTC

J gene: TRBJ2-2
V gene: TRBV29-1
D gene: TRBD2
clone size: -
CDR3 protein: CSVWEGGELFF
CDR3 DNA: TGCAGCGTCTGGGAGGGCGGGGAGCTGTTTTTT

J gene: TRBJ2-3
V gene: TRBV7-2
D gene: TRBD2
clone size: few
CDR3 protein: CASSLVAGGADTQYF
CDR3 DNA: TGTGCCAGCAGCTTAGTGGCGGGAGGTGCAGATACGCAGTATTTT

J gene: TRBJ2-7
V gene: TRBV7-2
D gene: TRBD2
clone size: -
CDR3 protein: CASSHTSGRVNEQYF
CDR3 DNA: TGTGCCAGCAGTCACACTAGCGGGAGGGTTAATGAGCAGTACTTC

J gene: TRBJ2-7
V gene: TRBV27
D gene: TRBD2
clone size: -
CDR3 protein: CASSTGTSGGEYF
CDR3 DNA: TGTGCCAGCAGCACCGGGACTAGCGGGGGCGAGTACTTC

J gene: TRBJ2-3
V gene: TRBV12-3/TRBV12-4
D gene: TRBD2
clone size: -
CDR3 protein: CASSFLPGGSTDTQYF
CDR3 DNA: TGTGCCAGCAGTTTTCTTCCGGGAGGGAGCACAGATACGCAGTATTTT

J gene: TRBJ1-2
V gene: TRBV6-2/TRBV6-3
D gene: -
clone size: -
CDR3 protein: CATRDVFGYTF
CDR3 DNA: TGTGCCACCCGGGACGTTTTTGGCTACACCTTC

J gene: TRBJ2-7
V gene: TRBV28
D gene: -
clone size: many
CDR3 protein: CASSLSFYEQYF
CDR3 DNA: TGCGCCAGCAGCCTTTCATTCTACGAGCAGTACTTC

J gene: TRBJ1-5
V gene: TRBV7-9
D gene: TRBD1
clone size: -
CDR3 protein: CASSLARPGQSSNQPQHF
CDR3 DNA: TGTGCCAGCAGCTTAGCTCGCCCGGGACAGAGTTCTAATCAGCCCCAGCATTTT

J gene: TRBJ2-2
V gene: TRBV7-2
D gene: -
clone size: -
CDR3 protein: CASSLSGPGTGELFF
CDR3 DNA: TGTGCCAGCAGCTTATCAGGTCCGGGGACCGGGGAGCTGTTTTTT

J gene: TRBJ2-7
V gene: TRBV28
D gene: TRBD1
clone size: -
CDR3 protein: CASMDRGRGSEQYF
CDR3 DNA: TGTGCCAGCATGGACAGGGGGAGAGGATCCGAGCAGTACTTC

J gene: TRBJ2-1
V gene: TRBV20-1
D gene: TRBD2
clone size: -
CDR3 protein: CSARLAGGLNEQFF
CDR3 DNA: TGCAGTGCTAGACTAGCGGGAGGATTGAATGAGCAGTTCTTC

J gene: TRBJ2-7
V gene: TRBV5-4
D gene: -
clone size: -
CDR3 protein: CAGSVDLYEQYF
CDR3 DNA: TGTGCCGGCAGCGTGGACTTGTACGAGCAGTACTTC

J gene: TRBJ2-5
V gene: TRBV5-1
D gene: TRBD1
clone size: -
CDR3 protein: CASSTWTGKETQYF
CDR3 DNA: TGCGCCAGCAGCACCTGGACAGGGAAGGAGACCCAGTACTTC

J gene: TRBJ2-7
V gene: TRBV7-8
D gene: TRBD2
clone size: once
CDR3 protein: CASSPTVVREINEQYF
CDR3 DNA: TGTGCCAGCAGCCCCACCGTCGTGCGGGAGATCAATGAGCAGTACTTC

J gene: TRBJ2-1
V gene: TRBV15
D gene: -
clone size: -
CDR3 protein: CATSRVRDNEQFF
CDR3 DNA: TGTGCCACCAGCAGAGTTCGGGACAATGAGCAGTTCTTC

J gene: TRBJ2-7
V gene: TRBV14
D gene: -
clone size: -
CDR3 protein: CASSQAAHQSDGLYEQYF
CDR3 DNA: TGTGCCAGCAGCCAAGCAGCGCATCAGTCTGATGGTCTCTACGAGCAGTACTTC

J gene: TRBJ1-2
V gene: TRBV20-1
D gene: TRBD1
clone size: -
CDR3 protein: CSARSADLTSGQGLGSGYTF
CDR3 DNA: TGCAGTGCTAGATCAGCCGACTTGACCAGTGGACAGGGCCTTGGGAGTGGCTACACCTTC

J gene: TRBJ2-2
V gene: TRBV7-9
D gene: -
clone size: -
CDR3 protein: CASSLLDNTGELFF
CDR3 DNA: TGTGCCAGCAGCTTACTCGATAACACCGGGGAGCTGTTTTTT

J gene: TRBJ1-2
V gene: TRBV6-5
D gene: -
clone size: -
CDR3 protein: CASSYSIFQATHGYTF
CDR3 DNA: TGTGCCAGCAGTTACTCGATTTTCCAGGCAACCCATGGCTACACCTTC

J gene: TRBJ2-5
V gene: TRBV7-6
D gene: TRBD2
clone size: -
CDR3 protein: CASSLALLAAQETQYF
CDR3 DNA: TGTGCCAGCAGCTTAGCACTACTAGCGGCTCAAGAGACCCAGTACTTC

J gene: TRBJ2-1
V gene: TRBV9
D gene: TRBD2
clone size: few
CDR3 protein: CASSSSGGVYNEQFF
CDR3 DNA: TGTGCCAGCAGTAGCAGCGGGGGGGTCTACAATGAGCAGTTCTTC

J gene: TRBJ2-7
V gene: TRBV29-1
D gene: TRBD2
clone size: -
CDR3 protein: CSVVGLDLREQYF
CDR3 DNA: TGCAGCGTTGTGGGACTAGACCTCCGCGAGCAGTACTTC

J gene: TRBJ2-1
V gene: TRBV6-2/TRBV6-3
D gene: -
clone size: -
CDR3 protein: CASTPTGEGYDEQFF
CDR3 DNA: TGTGCCAGCACCCCAACAGGAGAGGGTTACGATGAGCAGTTCTTC

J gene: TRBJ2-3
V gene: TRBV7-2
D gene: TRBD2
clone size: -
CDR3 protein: CASSLGGRLDTQYF
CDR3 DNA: TGTGCCAGCAGCTTAGGCGGGAGGCTAGATACGCAGTATTTT

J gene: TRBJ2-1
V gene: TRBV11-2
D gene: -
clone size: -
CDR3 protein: CASSALSPTYNEQFF
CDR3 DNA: TGTGCCAGCAGCGCCCTATCCCCCACCTACAATGAGCAGTTCTTC

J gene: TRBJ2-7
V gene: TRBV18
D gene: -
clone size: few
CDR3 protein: CASSSRDTFSYEQYF
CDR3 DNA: TGTGCCAGCTCATCCCGGGACACTTTCTCCTACGAGCAGTACTTC

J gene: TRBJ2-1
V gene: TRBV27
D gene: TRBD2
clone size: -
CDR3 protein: CTSSFLSGSSYNEQFF
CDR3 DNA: TGTACCAGCAGTTTCCTTAGCGGGAGCTCCTACAATGAGCAGTTCTTC

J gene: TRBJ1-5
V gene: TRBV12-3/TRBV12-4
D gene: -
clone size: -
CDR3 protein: CASTLGFTQPQHF
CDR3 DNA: TGTGCCAGCACTTTGGGATTTACTCAGCCCCAGCATTTT

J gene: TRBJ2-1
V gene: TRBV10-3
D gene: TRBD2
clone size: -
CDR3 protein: CATQRGSINEQFF
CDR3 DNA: TGTGCCACACAGCGGGGGAGTATTAATGAGCAGTTCTTC

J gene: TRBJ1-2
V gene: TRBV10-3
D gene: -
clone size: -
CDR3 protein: CAISEVTDYGYTF
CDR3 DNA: TGTGCCATCAGTGAAGTGACAGACTATGGCTACACCTTC

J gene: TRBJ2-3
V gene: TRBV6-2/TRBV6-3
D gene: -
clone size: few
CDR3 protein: CASGDGARTDTQYF
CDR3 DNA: TGTGCCAGCGGCGATGGAGCGCGCACAGATACGCAGTATTTT

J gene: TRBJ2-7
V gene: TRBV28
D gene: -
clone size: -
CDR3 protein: CASEGIGRDSYEQYF
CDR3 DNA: TGTGCCAGCGAGGGGATTGGGAGAGACAGCTACGAGCAGTACTTC

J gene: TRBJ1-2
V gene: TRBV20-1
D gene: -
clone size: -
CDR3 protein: CSANYGGGYTF
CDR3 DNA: TGCAGTGCTAACTACGGTGGTGGCTACACCTTC

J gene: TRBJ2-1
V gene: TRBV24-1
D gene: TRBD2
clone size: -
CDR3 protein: CATSDPSGRTDTQFF
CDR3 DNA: TGTGCCACCAGTGATCCTAGCGGGAGGACAGATACGCAGTTCTTC

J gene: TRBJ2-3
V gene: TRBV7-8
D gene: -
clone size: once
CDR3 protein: CASRLGEATDTQYF
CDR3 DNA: TGTGCCAGCAGACTGGGTGAGGCCACAGATACGCAGTATTTT

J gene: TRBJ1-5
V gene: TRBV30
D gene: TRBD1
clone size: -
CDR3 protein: CAWETGFNQPQHF
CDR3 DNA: TGTGCCTGGGAGACAGGGTTTAATCAGCCCCAGCATTTT

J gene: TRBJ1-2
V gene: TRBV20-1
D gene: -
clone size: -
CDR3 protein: CSASRSDQLSGYTF
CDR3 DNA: TGCAGTGCTAGCCGGTCCGACCAACTCTCTGGCTACACCTTC

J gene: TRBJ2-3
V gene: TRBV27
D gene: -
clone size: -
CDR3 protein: CASSFSLARTDTQYF
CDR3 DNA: TGTGCCAGCAGTTTTAGTCTAGCGCGCACAGATACGCAGTATTTT

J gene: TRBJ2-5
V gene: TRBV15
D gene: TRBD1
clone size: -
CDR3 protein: CATSPGTGGQETQYF
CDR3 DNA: TGTGCCACCAGCCCAGGGACAGGGGGCCAAGAGACCCAGTACTTC

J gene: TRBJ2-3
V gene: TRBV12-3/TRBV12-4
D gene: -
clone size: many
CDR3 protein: CASNPSLGVTQYF
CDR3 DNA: TGTGCCAGCAACCCCTCCCTGGGAGTTACGCAGTATTTT

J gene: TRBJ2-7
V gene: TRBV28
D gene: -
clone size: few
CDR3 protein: CASSSALGVYEQYF
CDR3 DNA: TGTGCCAGCAGTTCGGCCCTCGGCGTCTACGAGCAGTACTTC

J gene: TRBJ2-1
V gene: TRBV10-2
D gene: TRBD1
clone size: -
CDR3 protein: CASSFVGTGADEQFF
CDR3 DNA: TGCGCCAGCAGTTTCGTAGGGACAGGTGCCGATGAGCAGTTCTTC